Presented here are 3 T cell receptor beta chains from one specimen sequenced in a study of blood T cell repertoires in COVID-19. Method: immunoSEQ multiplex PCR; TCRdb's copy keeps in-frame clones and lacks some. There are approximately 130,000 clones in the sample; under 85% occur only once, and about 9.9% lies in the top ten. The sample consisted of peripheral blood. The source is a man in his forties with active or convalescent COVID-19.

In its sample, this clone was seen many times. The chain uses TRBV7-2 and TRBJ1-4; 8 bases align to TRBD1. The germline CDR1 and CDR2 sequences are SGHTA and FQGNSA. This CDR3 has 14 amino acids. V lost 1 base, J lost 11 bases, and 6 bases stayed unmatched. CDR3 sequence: CASSLDRGSGKLFF. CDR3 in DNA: TGTGCCAGCAGCTTAGACAGGGGGAGCGGGAAACTGTTTTTT. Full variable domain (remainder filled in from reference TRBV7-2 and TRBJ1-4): GAGVSQSPSNKVTEKGKDVELRCDPISGHTALYWYRQSLGQGLEFLIYFQGNSAPDKSGLPSDRFSAERTGGSVSTLTIQRTQQEDSAVYLCASSLDRGSGKLFFGSGTQLSVL.

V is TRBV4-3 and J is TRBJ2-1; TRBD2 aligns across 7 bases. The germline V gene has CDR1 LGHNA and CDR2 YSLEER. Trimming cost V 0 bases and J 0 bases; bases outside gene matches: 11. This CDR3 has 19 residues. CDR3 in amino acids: CASSQEWGGRSSSYNEQFF. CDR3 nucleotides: TGCGCCAGCAGCCAAGAATGGGGGGGAAGATCCAGCTCCTACAATGAGCAGTTCTTC.

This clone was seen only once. In DNA form, the CDR3 reads TGTGCCAGCAGCCAAACAGACACAGATACGCAGTATTTT. As protein: CASSQTDTDTQYF. The chain is built from TRBV3-1 (or the pseudogene TRBV3-2) and TRBJ2-3; no clear D. The CDR3 is made up of 13 amino acids. Germline V gives CDR1 LGHDT, CDR2 YNNKEL (reference sequence). V lost 2 bases to trimming and J lost 2 bases, with 5 bases between them.